Below, one T cell receptor beta chain is given with its context. This sample stems from a study of OX40 agonist ivuxolimab in advanced cancers. Study-level information: Patients received ivuxolimab, an agonistic anti-OX40 (CD134) antibody. Of the participants, roughly 40% had some prior anti-PD-1, anti-PD-L1 or anti-CTLA-4 therapy, which was allowed. Three patients had partial responses: one hepatocellular carcinoma, two cutaneous melanoma.

Clones were sequenced by immunoSEQ multiplex PCR, and TCRdb holds only the in-frame ones, with some missing. The sample lists roughly 58,000 clones; around four fifths were seen once. Trimming removed 4 bases from V and 3 bases from J, with 8 bases in between. The germline gives CDR1 SGHDT, CDR2 YYEEEE. The CDR3 runs to 13 residues. Here the sequenced sample was CD4+ or CD8+ T cells sorted from blood, taken in a trial of the OX40 agonist ivuxolimab. This chain joins TRBV5-6 and TRBJ1-5; D not resolved. This receptor was identified in an adult with an advanced solid tumor such as melanoma, head and neck, liver or kidney cancer. Here the CDR3 reads CASSPTPNQPQHF. DNA for the CDR3: TGTGCCAGCAGCCCCACCCCCAATCAGCCCCAGCATTTT.